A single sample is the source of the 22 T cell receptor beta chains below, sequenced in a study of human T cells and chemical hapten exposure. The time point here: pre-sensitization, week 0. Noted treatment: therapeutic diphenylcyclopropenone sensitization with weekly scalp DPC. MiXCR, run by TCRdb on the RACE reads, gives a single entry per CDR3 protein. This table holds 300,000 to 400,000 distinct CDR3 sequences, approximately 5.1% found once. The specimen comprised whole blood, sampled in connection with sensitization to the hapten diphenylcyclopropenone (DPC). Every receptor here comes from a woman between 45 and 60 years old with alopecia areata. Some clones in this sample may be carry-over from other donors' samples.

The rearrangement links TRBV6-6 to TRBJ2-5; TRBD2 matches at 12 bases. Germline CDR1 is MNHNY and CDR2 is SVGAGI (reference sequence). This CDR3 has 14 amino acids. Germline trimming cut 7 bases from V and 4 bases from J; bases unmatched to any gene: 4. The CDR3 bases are TGTGCCAGCAAGCCGGGACTAGCGGGAGAGACCCAGTACTTC. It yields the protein CASKPGLAGETQYF.

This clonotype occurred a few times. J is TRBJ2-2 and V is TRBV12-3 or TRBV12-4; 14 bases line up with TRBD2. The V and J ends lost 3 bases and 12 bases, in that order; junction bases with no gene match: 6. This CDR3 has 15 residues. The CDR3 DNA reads TGTGCCAGCAGTTTCCCTCGACTAGCGGGGGGGCAGCTGTTTTTT. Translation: CASSFPRLAGGQLFF.

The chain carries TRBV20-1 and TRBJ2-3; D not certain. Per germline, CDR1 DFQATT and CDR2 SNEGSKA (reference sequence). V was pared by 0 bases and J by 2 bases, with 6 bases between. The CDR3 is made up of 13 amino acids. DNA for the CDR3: TGCAGTGCTAGAGATAGGTTCACAGATACGCAGTATTTT. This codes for CSARDRFTDTQYF.

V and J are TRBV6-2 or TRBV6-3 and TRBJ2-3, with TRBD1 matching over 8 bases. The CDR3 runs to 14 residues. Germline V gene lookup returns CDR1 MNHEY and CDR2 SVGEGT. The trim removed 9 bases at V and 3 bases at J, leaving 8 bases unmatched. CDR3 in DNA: TGTGCCAGTCAAGACAGGGGAGGAACAGATACGCAGTATTTT. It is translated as CASQDRGGTDTQYF.

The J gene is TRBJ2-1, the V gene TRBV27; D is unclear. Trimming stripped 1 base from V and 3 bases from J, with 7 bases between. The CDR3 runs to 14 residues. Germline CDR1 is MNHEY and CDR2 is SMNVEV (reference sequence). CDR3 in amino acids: CASSLYSSYNEQFF. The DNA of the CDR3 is TGTGCCAGCAGTTTATATTCCAGCTACAATGAGCAGTTCTTC.

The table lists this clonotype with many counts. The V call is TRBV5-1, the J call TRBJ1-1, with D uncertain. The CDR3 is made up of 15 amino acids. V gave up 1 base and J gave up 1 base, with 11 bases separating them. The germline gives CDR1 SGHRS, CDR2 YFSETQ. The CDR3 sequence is CASSLRGGPNTEAFF. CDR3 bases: TGCGCCAGCAGCTTGCGGGGAGGACCGAACACTGAAGCTTTCTTT.

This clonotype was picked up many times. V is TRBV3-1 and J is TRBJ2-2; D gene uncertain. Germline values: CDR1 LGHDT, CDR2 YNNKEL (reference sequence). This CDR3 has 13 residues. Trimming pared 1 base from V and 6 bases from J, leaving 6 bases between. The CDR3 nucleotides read TGTGCCAGCAGCCAAGTGACCTCCGGGGAGCTGTTTTTT. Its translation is CASSQVTSGELFF.

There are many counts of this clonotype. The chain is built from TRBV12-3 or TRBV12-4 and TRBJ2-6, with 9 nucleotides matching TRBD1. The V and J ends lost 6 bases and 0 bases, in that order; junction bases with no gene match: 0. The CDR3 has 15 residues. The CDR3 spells CASRQGASGANVLTF. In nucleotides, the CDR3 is TGTGCCAGCAGACAGGGGGCCTCTGGGGCCAACGTCCTGACTTTC.

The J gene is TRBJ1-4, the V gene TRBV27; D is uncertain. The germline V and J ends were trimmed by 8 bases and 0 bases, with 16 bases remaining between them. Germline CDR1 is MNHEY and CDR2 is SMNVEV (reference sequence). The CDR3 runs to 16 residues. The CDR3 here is CASGSLGASTNEKLFF. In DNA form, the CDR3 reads TGTGCCAGCGGGTCGTTGGGCGCCTCAACTAATGAAAAACTGTTTTTT.

CDR3 bases: TGCAGTGCTAGAGAAAAGGAAAAAGGTACTAGCGGGGCAGGTGAGCAGTTCTTC. It yields the protein CSAREKEKGTSGAGEQFF. The genes are TRBV20-1 and TRBJ2-1; TRBD2 matches 10 bases. The J segment lost 9 bases and the V segment lost 0 bases, leaving 17 bases of the junction unmatched. This CDR3 spans 18 amino acids. Germline-derived CDR1 and CDR2 are DFQATT and SNEGSKA (reference sequence).

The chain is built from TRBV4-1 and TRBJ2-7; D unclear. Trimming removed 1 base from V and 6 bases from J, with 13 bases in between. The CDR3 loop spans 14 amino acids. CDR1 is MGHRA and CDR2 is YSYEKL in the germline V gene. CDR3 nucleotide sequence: TGCGCCAGCAGCCAAGTAGCTTCCCCTGGCGAGCAGTACTTC. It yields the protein CASSQVASPGEQYF.

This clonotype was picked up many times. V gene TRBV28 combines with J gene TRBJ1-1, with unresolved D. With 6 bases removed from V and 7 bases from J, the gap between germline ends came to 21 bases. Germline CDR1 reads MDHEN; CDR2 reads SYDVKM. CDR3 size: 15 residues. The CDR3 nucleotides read TGTGCCAGCAGCACTGCTTCGGGCCCTGAAGTTGAAGCTTTCTTT. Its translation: CASSTASGPEVEAFF.

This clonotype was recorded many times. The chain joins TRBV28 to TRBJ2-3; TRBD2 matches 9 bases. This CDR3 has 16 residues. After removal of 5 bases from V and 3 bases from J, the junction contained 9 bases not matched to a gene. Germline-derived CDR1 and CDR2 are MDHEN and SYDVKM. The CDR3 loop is CASSRVSGRGTDTQYF. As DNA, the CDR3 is TGTGCCAGCAGTCGGGTTAGCGGGAGAGGGACAGATACGCAGTATTTT.

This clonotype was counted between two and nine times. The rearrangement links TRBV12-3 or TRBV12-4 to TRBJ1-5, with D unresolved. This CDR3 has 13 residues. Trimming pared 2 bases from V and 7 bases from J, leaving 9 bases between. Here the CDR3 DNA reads TGTGCCAGCAGTTTAAGGGATGACCAGCCCCAGCATTTT. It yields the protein CASSLRDDQPQHF.

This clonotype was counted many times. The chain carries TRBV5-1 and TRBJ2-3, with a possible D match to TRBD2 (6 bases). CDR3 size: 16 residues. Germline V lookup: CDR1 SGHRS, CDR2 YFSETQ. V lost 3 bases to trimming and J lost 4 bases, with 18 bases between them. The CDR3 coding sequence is TGCGCCAGCAGCTCCAATCCTAGCGAGATACCAGATACGCAGTATTTT. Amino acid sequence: CASSSNPSEIPDTQYF.

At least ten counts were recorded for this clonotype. CDR3 sequence: CASSQAASGSSGANVLTF. The CDR3 DNA is TGCGCCAGCAGCCAAGCCGCTAGCGGGAGCTCTGGGGCCAACGTCCTGACTTTC. V and J are TRBV4-3 and TRBJ2-6; 10 nucleotides agree with TRBD2. V lost 1 base to trimming and J lost 0 bases; unmatched junction nucleotides: 3. Germline V gives CDR1 LGHNA, CDR2 YSLEER. There are 18 residues in the CDR3.

CDR3 DNA: TGTGCCAGCAGCTCAGGCTACGGAAACATTCAGTACTTC. Amino acid sequence: CASSSGYGNIQYF. The gene calls are TRBV5-6 and TRBJ2-4; no clear D. The CDR3 is 13 residues long. Germline loops: CDR1 SGHDT, CDR2 YYEEEE. V lost 3 bases and J 6 bases, leaving 10 bases between the germline ends.

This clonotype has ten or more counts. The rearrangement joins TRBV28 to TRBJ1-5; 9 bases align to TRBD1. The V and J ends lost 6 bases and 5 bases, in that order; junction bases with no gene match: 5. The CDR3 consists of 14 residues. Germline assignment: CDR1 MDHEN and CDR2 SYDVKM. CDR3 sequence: CASSLGQGYQPQHF. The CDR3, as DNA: TGTGCCAGCAGCCTTGGACAGGGGTATCAGCCCCAGCATTTT.

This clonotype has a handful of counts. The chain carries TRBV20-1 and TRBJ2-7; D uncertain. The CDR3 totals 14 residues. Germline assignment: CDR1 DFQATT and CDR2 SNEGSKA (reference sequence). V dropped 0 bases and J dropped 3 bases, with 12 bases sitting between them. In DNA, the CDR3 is TGCAGTGCTAGAGATAACGGCGGCCTCTACGAGCAGTACTTC. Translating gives CSARDNGGLYEQYF.

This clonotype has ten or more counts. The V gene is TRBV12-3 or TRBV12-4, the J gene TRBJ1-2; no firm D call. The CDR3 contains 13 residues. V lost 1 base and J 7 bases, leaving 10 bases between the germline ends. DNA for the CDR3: TGTGCCAGCAGTTTAGGGATTCGGGGTGGCTACACCTTC. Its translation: CASSLGIRGGYTF.

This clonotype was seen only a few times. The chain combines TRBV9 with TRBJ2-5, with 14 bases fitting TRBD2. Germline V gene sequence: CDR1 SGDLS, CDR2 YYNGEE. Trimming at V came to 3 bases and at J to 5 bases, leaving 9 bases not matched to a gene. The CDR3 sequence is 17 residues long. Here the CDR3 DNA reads TGTGCCAGCAGCGCAGGGACTAGCGGGAGTCTGGGTGAGACCCAGTACTTC. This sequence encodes CASSAGTSGSLGETQYF.

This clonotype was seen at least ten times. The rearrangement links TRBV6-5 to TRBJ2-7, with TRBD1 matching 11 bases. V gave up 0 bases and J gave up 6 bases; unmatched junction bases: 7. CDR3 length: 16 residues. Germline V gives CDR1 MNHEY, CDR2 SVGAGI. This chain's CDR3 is CASSYSPGQGVSEQYF. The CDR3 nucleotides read TGTGCCAGCAGTTACTCACCGGGACAGGGGGTTAGCGAGCAGTACTTC.